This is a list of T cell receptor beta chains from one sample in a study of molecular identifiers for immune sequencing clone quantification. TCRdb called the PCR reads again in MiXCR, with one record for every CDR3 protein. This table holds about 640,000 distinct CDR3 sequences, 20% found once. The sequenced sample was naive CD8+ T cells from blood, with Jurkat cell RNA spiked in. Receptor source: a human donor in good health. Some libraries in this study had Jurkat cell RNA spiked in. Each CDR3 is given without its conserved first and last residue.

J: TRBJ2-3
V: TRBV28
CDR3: ASSSGTDTDTQY

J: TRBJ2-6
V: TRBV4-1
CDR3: ASSQGYPNAGANVLT

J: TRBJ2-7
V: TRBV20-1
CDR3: SARRPDAVLYEQY

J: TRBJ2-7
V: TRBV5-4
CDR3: ASSLGDHGTRAEQY

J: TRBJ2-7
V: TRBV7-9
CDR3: ASTYSGQSYEQY

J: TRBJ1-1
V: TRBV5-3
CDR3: ASGPGTGEAF

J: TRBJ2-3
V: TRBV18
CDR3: ASSPPGKDTQY

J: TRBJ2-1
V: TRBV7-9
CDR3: ASSSSGGARDEQF

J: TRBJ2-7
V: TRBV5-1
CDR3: ASSATGARRSSYEQY

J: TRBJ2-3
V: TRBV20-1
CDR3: SARDFTSGSTDTQY